This T cell receptor (beta chain) was profiled in a study of T cells in Graves' hyperthyroidism and ophthalmopathy. TCR beta CDR3 regions were amplified from RNA. The HTBI set primed first-round TCR CDR3 RT-PCR. In TCRdb, the multiplex PCR reads were re-called with MiXCR into one record per CDR3 protein. The table has around 300,000 distinct CDR3 sequences, about 14% seen once; the top ten hold about 8%. The CDR3 is 14 residues long. In germline, CDR1 is MDHEN, CDR2 SYDVKM. V was pared by 3 bases and J by 8 bases, with 17 bases between. Study-wide results and limits: The model made its ophthalmopathy prediction, and onset followed a median approximately 6 months later.

This clonotype was observed many times. The antigen remains unidentified. Sequencing was done on a sample of blood. This receptor was obtained from a woman in her twenties or thirties with Graves' hyperthyroidism that later progressed to Graves' ophthalmopathy. The chain employs TRBV28 and TRBJ2-7; TRBD1 might be the D (6 bases). CDR3 sequence: CASSFPNPRDKQYF. Here the CDR3 DNA reads TGTGCCAGCAGTTTCCCGAACCCCCGGGACAAGCAGTACTTC.